This T cell receptor (beta chain) derives from a study of blood T cell repertoires in COVID-19. Study-level background: Both acute and convalescent COVID-19 samples were obtained from the United States, Italy and Spain.

This CDR3 is 16 amino acids long. Germline V gives CDR1 LNHDA, CDR2 SQIVND (reference sequence). V gave up 2 bases and J gave up 4 bases; unmatched junction bases: 6. The table came from immunoSEQ multiplex PCR; TCRdb's copy has only in-frame clones and leaves some out. This table has about 300,000 clones, approximately 85% appearing once. The receptor's source is a woman between 45 and 60 years old with acute or convalescent COVID-19. The sample taken for sequencing was peripheral blood. The chain combines TRBV19 with TRBJ2-3; 10 bases are shared with TRBD2. The CDR3, as DNA: TGTGCCAGTAGTATAAGGGCTAGCGGGAGTCCAGATACGCAGTATTTT. It translates to CASSIRASGSPDTQYF.